The rows below give T cell receptor beta chains drawn from one sample of a study of blood T cells in healthy people across ages. In TCRdb, the 5' RACE reads were re-called with MiXCR into one record per CDR3 protein. Here the sample spans over 950,000 distinct CDR3 sequences, about 53% being singletons. The sample was blood. The receptors stem from a woman in her fifties or sixties in good health. Both conserved end residues are part of each CDR3. Fields, in order: J gene, V gene, clone size, D gene, CDR3 protein, CDR3 DNA. D genes are given only for firm matches. Some rows have no size entry. The others give once, few or many, or a class for an expanded clone.

>TRBJ1-1|TRBV6-6|.|.
CASSYPGTETEAFF
TGTGCCAGCAGTTACCCAGGGACGGAGACTGAAGCTTTCTTT
>TRBJ2-3|TRBV12-3/TRBV12-4|.|.
CASSRVGTDTQYF
TGTGCCAGCAGCAGAGTGGGCACAGATACGCAGTATTTT
>TRBJ2-7|TRBV2|.|.
CASSRPAYEQYF
TGTGCCAGCAGTAGGCCCGCCTACGAGCAGTACTTC
>TRBJ2-1|TRBV29-1|few|.
CSVGGTVGAEYNEQFF
TGCAGCGTTGGAGGCACGGTGGGAGCGGAATACAATGAGCAGTTCTTC
>TRBJ2-3|TRBV27|.|.
CASGAEASTDTQYF
TGTGCCAGCGGAGCGGAAGCTAGCACAGATACGCAGTATTTT
>TRBJ1-2|TRBV27|few|TRBD1
CASSRLGTGSGYTF
TGTGCCAGCAGTCGGCTTGGGACAGGGAGCGGCTACACCTTC
>TRBJ1-2|TRBV7-2|.|.
CASSLTGPYGCTF
TGTGCCAGCAGCTTGACTGGGCCGTATGGCTGCACCTTC
>TRBJ2-1|TRBV13|.|TRBD1
CASSSRYSTGVDEQFF
TGTGCCAGCAGCTCGAGATATTCTACAGGGGTCGATGAGCAGTTCTTC
>TRBJ2-7|TRBV4-3|.|.
CASSQAGGTFGEQYF
TGCGCCAGCAGCCAGGCAGGGGGGACCTTTGGCGAGCAGTACTTC
>TRBJ2-1|TRBV13|.|.
CASSERQVPNEQFF
TGTGCCAGCAGCGAGCGACAGGTGCCCAATGAGCAGTTCTTC
>TRBJ2-7|TRBV4-1|.|.
CASSLLGPGSYEQYF
TGCGCCAGCAGCCTACTAGGCCCAGGGTCCTACGAGCAGTACTTC
>TRBJ2-7|TRBV7-2|.|.
CASSLDVAYNEQYF
TGTGCCAGCAGCCTGGATGTGGCTTACAATGAGCAGTACTTC
>TRBJ2-7|TRBV29-1|few|.
CSVRLETDEQYF
TGCAGCGTTCGTCTGGAGACCGACGAGCAGTACTTC
>TRBJ2-1|TRBV29-1|few|.
CSVGGSGGLGNEQFF
TGCAGCGTTGGAGGATCGGGTGGCTTGGGCAATGAGCAGTTCTTC
>TRBJ1-6|TRBV5-1|.|.
CASSLDPSGDSPLHF
TGCGCCAGCAGCTTGGACCCATCAGGGGACTCACCCCTCCACTTT